This TCR beta chain was retrieved from a study of T cells in narcolepsy. In the study overall: Patients with NT1 or NT2 and healthy control donors were enrolled. Study findings and constraints: Autoreactive HCRT-specific and TRIB2-specific clonotypes were marked in same-patient CSF-versus-blood CD4+ comparisons.

The CDR3 loop spans 13 amino acids. V gave up 5 bases and J gave up 5 bases, with 12 bases separating them. From germline, CDR1 is SGHTA and CDR2 FQGNSA. Sequenced by immunoSEQ multiplex PCR; TCRdb stores in-frame clones only, minus some. The sample contains tens of thousands of clones, just over 60% of which appear only once. A remark on this clone: Its antigen is not identified.

This chain links TRBV7-2 with TRBJ2-5; tentatively, D is TRBD1 (5 bases). This sequence originates from a human donor in good health. The sample taken for sequencing was memory (CD45RA-) CD4+ T cells from blood. CDR3 bases: TGTGCCAGCAGCGCCAGGGTAACTGAGACCCAGTACTTC. This encodes CASSARVTETQYF.